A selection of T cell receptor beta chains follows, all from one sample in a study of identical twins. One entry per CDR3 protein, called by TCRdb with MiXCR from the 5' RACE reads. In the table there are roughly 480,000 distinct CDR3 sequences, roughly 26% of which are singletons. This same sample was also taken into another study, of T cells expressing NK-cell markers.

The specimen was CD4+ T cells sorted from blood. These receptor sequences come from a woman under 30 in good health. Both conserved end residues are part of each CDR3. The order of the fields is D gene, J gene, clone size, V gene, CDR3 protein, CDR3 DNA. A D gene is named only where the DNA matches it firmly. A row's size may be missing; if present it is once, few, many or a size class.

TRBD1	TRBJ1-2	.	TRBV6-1	CASRPGTGNYGYTF	TGTGCCAGCAGGCCCGGGACAGGCAACTATGGCTACACCTTC
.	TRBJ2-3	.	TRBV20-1	CSARASRLTSTDTQYF	TGCAGTGCTAGAGCCTCCAGGCTTACTAGCACAGATACGCAGTATTTT
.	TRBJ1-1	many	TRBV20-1	CSARDLTNTEAFF	TGCAGTGCTAGAGATCTTACTAACACTGAAGCTTTCTTT
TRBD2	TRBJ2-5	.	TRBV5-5	CASSSGGTSGQETQYF	TGTGCCAGCAGCTCCGGAGGGACTAGCGGACAAGAGACCCAGTACTTC
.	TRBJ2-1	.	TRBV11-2	CASSLGRAGYNEQFF	TGTGCCAGCAGCTTAGGGAGAGCGGGCTACAATGAGCAGTTCTTC
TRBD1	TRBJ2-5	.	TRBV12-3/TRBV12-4	CASSSQGEETQYF	TGTGCCAGCAGTTCTCAGGGGGAAGAGACCCAGTACTTC
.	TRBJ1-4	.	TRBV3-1	CASSPTFTNEKLFF	TGTGCCAGCAGCCCCACGTTCACCAATGAAAAACTGTTTTTT
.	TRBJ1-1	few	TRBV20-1	CSARTSREAFF	TGCAGTGCTCGGACTTCCCGGGAAGCTTTCTTT
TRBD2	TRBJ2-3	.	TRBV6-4	CASSDQRGGGGGTDTQYF	TGTGCCAGCAGTGACCAGCGGGGGGGCGGAGGAGGCACAGATACGCAGTATTTT
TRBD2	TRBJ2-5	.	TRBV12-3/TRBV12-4	CASSSPGLAYETQYF	TGTGCCAGCAGCTCTCCGGGACTAGCATACGAGACCCAGTACTTC
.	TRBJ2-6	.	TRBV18	CASSPPVVGANVLTF	TGTGCCAGCTCACCACCGGTCGTTGGGGCCAACGTCCTGACTTTC
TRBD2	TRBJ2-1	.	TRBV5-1	CASSGGTSSYNEQFF	TGCGCCAGCAGCGGAGGGACTAGCAGCTACAATGAGCAGTTCTTC
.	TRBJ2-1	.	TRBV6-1	CASRGGSGNEQFF	TGTGCCAGCAGAGGGGGGTCGGGCAATGAGCAGTTCTTC
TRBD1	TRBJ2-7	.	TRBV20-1	CSARKTGQFYEQYF	TGCAGTGCTAGAAAGACGGGACAGTTCTACGAGCAGTACTTC
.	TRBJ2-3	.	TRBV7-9	CASSLTGSWGTDTQYF	TGTGCCAGCAGCTTAACAGGGTCCTGGGGCACAGATACGCAGTATTTT
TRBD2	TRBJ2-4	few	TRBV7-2	CASSPLTSGAKNIQYF	TGTGCCAGCAGCCCTCTGACTAGCGGGGCCAAAAACATTCAGTACTTC
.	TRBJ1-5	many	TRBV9	CASSVAPSNQPQHF	TGTGCCAGCAGCGTAGCTCCTAGCAATCAGCCCCAGCATTTT
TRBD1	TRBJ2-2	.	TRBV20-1	CSARGQGLNTGELFF	TGCAGTGCTAGAGGACAGGGCCTAAACACCGGGGAGCTGTTTTTT
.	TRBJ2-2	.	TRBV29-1	CSVSRATGELFF	TGCAGCGTTTCGAGAGCCACCGGGGAGCTGTTTTTT
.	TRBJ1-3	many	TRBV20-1	CSARNLGQIGNTIYF	TGCAGTGCTCGTAACTTGGGACAAATCGGAAACACCATATATTTT
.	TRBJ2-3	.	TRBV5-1	CASSLADTSSTDTQYF	TGCGCCAGCAGCTTGGCCGACACCTCAAGCACAGATACGCAGTATTTT
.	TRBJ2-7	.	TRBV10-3	CAISESIGRNSYEQYF	TGTGCCATCAGTGAGTCAATTGGGCGGAACTCCTACGAGCAGTACTTC
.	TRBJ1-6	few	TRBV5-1	CASSFGTGRSPLHF	TGCGCCAGCAGCTTTGGAACAGGGCGATCACCCCTCCACTTT
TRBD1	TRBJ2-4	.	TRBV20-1	CSATPDRASQSSIQYF	TGCAGTGCTACCCCGGACAGGGCCTCCCAATCAAGCATTCAGTACTTC
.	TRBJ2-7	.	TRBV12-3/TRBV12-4	CASSLGVHGQYEQYF	TGTGCCAGCAGTTTAGGAGTCCATGGGCAATACGAGCAGTACTTC
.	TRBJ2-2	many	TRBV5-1	CASSPQGGTGELFF	TGCGCCAGCAGCCCACAGGGAGGGACCGGGGAGCTGTTTTTT
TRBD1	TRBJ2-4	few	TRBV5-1	CASSPSTTGNIQYF	TGCGCCAGCAGCCCCTCCACGACAGGGAACATTCAGTACTTC
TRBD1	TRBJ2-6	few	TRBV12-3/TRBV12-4	CATPRDRGYSGANVLTF	TGTGCCACTCCGCGGGACAGGGGCTACTCTGGGGCCAACGTCCTGACTTTC
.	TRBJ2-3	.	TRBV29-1	CSVENPGDTQYF	TGCAGCGTTGAAAACCCGGGAGATACGCAGTATTTT
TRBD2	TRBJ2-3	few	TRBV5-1	CASSLGYRTSGTDTQYF	TGCGCCAGCAGCTTGGGTTATAGGACTAGCGGGACAGATACGCAGTATTTT
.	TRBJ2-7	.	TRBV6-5	CASSSLGGAVEEQYF	TGTGCCAGCAGTTCCTTAGGGGGGGCGGTGGAGGAGCAGTACTTC
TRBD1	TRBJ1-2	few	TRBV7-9	CASSFTGDGYTF	TGTGCCAGCAGCTTTACAGGGGATGGCTACACCTTC
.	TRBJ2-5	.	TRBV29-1	CSLRQNQETQYF	TGCAGCCTCCGACAAAACCAAGAGACCCAGTACTTC
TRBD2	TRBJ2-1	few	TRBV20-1	CSAMRGLAGVNEQFF	TGCAGTGCTATGAGGGGGCTAGCGGGAGTCAATGAGCAGTTCTTC
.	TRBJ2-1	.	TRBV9	CASSAGIGISYNEQFF	TGTGCCAGCAGCGCAGGAATTGGGATTTCCTACAATGAGCAGTTCTTC
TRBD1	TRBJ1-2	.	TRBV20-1	CSAEQGNNGYTF	TGCAGTGCGGAACAGGGGAACAATGGCTACACCTTC
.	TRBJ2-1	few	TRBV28	CASSLLGGDNNEQFF	TGTGCCAGCAGTTTATTGGGAGGTGACAACAATGAGCAGTTCTTC
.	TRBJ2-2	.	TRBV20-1	CSARRGFTGELFF	TGCAGTGCTAGACGGGGGTTCACCGGGGAGCTGTTTTTT
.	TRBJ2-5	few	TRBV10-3	CAISESTEGETQYF	TGTGCCATCAGTGAGTCCACAGAAGGAGAGACCCAGTACTTC
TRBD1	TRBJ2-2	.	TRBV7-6	CASSRDRGVGELFF	TGTGCCAGCAGCCGTGACAGGGGGGTCGGGGAGCTGTTTTTT
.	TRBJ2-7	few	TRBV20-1	CSAMGGSYEQYF	TGCAGTGCCATGGGGGGCTCCTACGAGCAGTACTTC
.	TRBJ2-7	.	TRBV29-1	CSVGPSGGHEQYF	TGCAGCGTCGGCCCGTCCGGGGGACACGAGCAGTACTTC
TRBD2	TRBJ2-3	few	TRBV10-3	CAIGAGSHTDTQYF	TGTGCCATCGGAGCGGGGTCCCACACAGATACGCAGTATTTT